Listed here are 22 T cell receptor beta chains from one sample, sequenced in a study of Tregs in tolerant kidney transplant recipients. Repertoires were generated with immunoSEQ multiplex PCR, while TCRdb's copy carries only in-frame clones and drops some. The specimen's table records around 10,000 clones. Related graft donors supplied nonmyeloablative bone marrow transplants, and mixed chimerism was transient. The input for sequencing was CD8+ T cells from blood (PBMCs), taken 24 months after the transplant. These receptors were collected from a human patient who received a combined kidney and bone marrow transplant. Some T cells may trace back to the graft donor.

Worth noting for this clone: From the germline J gene comes the end of the CDR3, since the read stops 3 residues before it. The V call is TRBV5-1, the J call TRBJ2-1; possibly TRBD2 for D (6 bases). CDR3 size: 13 residues. V lost 5 bases to trimming and J lost 8 bases, with 14 bases between them. CDR1 and CDR2 from the germline V gene are SGHRS and YFSETQ. CDR3 DNA (partial): TGCGCCAGCAGACCTACTAGCTCAGATGAG. As protein: CASRPTSSDE. The full CDR3 sequence reads CASRPTSSDEQFF.

Details on this clone: The sequenced fragment ends 3 residues before the CDR3 boundary, so the rest is inferred from the germline J gene. The chain joins TRBV10-3 to TRBJ2-7; 8 bases line up with TRBD1. V trimming: 9 bases; J trimming: 5 bases; junction bases outside the gene matches: 12. In germline, CDR1 is ENHRY, CDR2 SYGVKD. The CDR3 has 14 residues. CDR3 loop: CAIDQGAEADEQYF. The CDR3 DNA, read in part, is TGTGCCATTGATCAGGGGGCAGAGGCTGACGAG.

This clone registers medium-sized by frequency. The read stops 3 residues short of the end of the CDR3; the missing end is completed from the germline J gene. The chain couples TRBV4-1 to TRBJ2-2; 13 bases line up with TRBD2. The CDR3 sequence is 18 residues long. Looked up from germline, CDR1 is MGHRA and CDR2 is YSYEKL. The V and J ends lost 3 bases and 7 bases, in that order; junction bases with no gene match: 11. CDR3 bases read: TGCGCCAGCAGCCATAGGACTAGCGGGAGTCAGGGGAGCGGGGAG. Encoded protein: CASSHRTSGSQGSGE. The full CDR3 protein reads CASSHRTSGSQGSGELFF.

Notes on this clone: The read halts 3 residues ahead of the CDR3 end, with the missing end drawn from the germline J gene. The rearrangement joins TRBV30 to TRBJ1-1; 8 bases agree with TRBD1. V was clipped by 2 bases and J by 1 base; unmatched bases: 3. Germline-derived CDR1 and CDR2 are GTSNPN and SVGIG (reference sequence). The CDR3 runs to 14 residues. The part of the CDR3 DNA that was read is TGTGCCTGGAGTCCCGGGACAGGGAACACTGAA. Translated, it gives CAWSPGTGNTE. The whole CDR3 protein reads CAWSPGTGNTEAFF.

The CDR3 is CASSLEIATEAFF. The CDR3 DNA, read in part, is TGCGCCAGCAGCTTGGAAATAGCCACTGAA. The chain links TRBV5-1 to TRBJ1-1, with unresolved D. The CDR3 is cut off 3 residues early in the read; its end comes from the germline J gene. V lost 0 bases to trimming and J lost 4 bases, with 7 bases between them. Looked up from germline, CDR1 is SGHRS and CDR2 is YFSETQ. The CDR3 contains 13 residues.

Concerning this clone itself: From the germline J gene comes the end of the CDR3, since the read stops 3 residues before it. The genes are TRBV7-8 and TRBJ1-1, with TRBD1 matching over 7 bases. Germline lookup yields CDR1 SGHVS and CDR2 FQNEAQ. The CDR3 loop spans 14 amino acids. Trimming took 1 base from V and 4 from J; bases not matched to a gene: 3. The CDR3 spells CASSLDRGGTEAFF. The sequenced part of the CDR3 DNA is TGTGCCAGCAGCTTAGACAGGGGTGGCACTGAA.

As to this clone: The read ends 3 residues shy of where the CDR3 ends; the end is completed using the germline J gene. The chain combines TRBV19 with TRBJ2-6, with 8 bases aligning to TRBD2. This CDR3 region has 18 residues. V trimming: 3 bases; J trimming: 4 bases; junction bases outside the gene matches: 11. Germline V CDR1 and CDR2: LNHDA, SQIVND (reference sequence). The covered CDR3 bases are TGTGCCAGTAGTATCGCGGGGGGTACATTTATCGGGGCCAACGTC. Its protein is CASSIAGGTFIGANV. The full CDR3 is CASSIAGGTFIGANVLTF.

As to this clone: The read terminates 3 residues ahead of where the CDR3 ends, so the germline J gene completes it. The gene calls are TRBV7-9 and TRBJ2-7; D is ambiguous. There are 12 residues in the CDR3. Germline CDR1 reads SEHNR; CDR2 reads FQNEAQ (reference sequence). V lost 5 bases and J 3 bases, leaving 8 bases between the germline ends. Incomplete CDR3 DNA: TGTGCCAGCAGCCAGGATCGCTACGAG. It yields the protein CASSQDRYE. The whole CDR3 protein reads CASSQDRYEQYF.

Here the CDR3 reads CAWSVRGQGVWEKLFF. The CDR3 DNA, read in part, is TGTGCCTGGAGTGTACGCGGACAGGGGGTGTGGGAAAAA. The chain joins TRBV30 to TRBJ1-4, with 10 bases aligning to TRBD1. The CDR3 end falls 3 residues outside the read, so it is completed with the germline J gene. Germline loops: CDR1 GTSNPN, CDR2 SVGIG (reference sequence). The CDR3 has 16 amino acids. The trim removed 0 bases at V and 8 bases at J, leaving 9 bases unmatched. Drawing the rest from reference TRBV30 and TRBJ1-4, the complete variable domain is SQTIHQWPATLVQPVGSPLSLECTVEGTSNPNLYWYRQAAGRGLQLLFYSVGIGQISSEVPQNLSASRPQDRQFILSSKKLLLSDSGFYLCAWSVRGQGVWEKLFFGSGTQLSVL.

A word on this clone: The CDR3 end falls 3 residues outside the read, so it is completed with the germline J gene. This chain uses TRBV11-2 with TRBJ2-7, with D perhaps given as TRBD1 or TRBD2 (5 bases each). The V end lost 1 base, the J end lost 3 bases, and 13 bases lay between the germline ends. The CDR3 is 15 residues long. CDR1 is SGHAT, CDR2 FQNNGV, per germline. The part of the CDR3 DNA that was read is TGTGCCAGCAGCTTAGGCGCAGGGAGAAGCTACGAG. Encoded protein: CASSLGAGRSYE. The whole CDR3 region reads CASSLGAGRSYEQYF.

On this clone itself: The CDR3 goes on 3 residues after the read ends, and that part is filled in from the germline J gene. This rearrangement joins TRBV20-1 to TRBJ2-7; 9 nucleotides align to TRBD1. Unmatched junction bases numbered 12, after V lost 0 bases and J lost 0 bases. Germline assignment: CDR1 DFQATT and CDR2 SNEGSKA (reference sequence). This CDR3 has 18 residues. The CDR3 DNA, read in part, is TGCAGTGCTAGAGATGGTCGGGACAGGGAGAGTACCTCCTACGAG. Its protein is CSARDGRDRESTSYE. The full CDR3 reads CSARDGRDRESTSYEQYF.

A remark on this clone: From the germline J gene comes the end of the CDR3, since the read stops 3 residues before it. The gene calls are TRBV30 and TRBJ1-1, with a tentative D call TRBD1 (5 bases). Germline loops: CDR1 GTSNPN, CDR2 SVGIG (reference sequence). The CDR3 runs to 13 residues. V lost 4 bases and J 6 bases, leaving 15 bases between the germline ends. The part of the CDR3 DNA that was read is TGTGCCTGGACCCCGACAGCTGGGGCTGAA. It is translated as CAWTPTAGAE. The CDR3 in its entirety is CAWTPTAGAEAFF. Full variable domain (remainder filled in from reference TRBV30 and TRBJ1-1): SQTIHQWPATLVQPVGSPLSLECTVEGTSNPNLYWYRQAAGRGLQLLFYSVGIGQISSEVPQNLSASRPQDRQFILSSKKLLLSDSGFYLCAWTPTAGAEAFFGQGTRLTVV.

Comments on this clone: The CDR3 extends 3 residues past the end of the read, so its final part is completed from the germline J gene. The chain links TRBV4-2 to TRBJ2-7, with 12 bases fitting TRBD2. The germline V gene encodes CDR1 LGHNA and CDR2 YNFKEQ. This CDR3 region has 21 residues. Trimming cost V 0 bases and J 4 bases; bases outside gene matches: 19. Here the CDR3 reads CASSQEPRLAGVKRAVYEQYF. Partial CDR3 DNA: TGTGCCAGCAGCCAAGAGCCCCGACTAGCGGGAGTGAAACGGGCCGTATACGAG.

In the case of this clone: Coverage ceases 3 residues before the CDR3 finishes, and the germline J gene fills in the end. J is TRBJ2-5 and V is TRBV6-1; the D is unclear. Germline V gene sequence: CDR1 MNHNS, CDR2 SASEGT. V was clipped by 4 bases and J by 5 bases, with 20 bases between them. This CDR3 is built from 16 residues. The DNA read from the CDR3 is TGTGCCAGCAGTGGGGTAGAAATCCCCAAGGGCGAGACC. It encodes CASSGVEIPKGET. The entire CDR3 reads CASSGVEIPKGETQYF.

In terms of frequency, this clone is medium-sized (0.01 to 0.1%). The read gets to within 3 residues of the CDR3 end, and the germline J gene fills in the rest. The chain links TRBV7-3 to TRBJ2-5, with 13 bases matching TRBD2. The CDR3 has 15 amino acids. The germline gives CDR1 SGHTA, CDR2 FQGTGA. The junction had 3 bases not matched to a gene; V was cut back by 4 bases and J by 4 bases. The CDR3 loop reads CASSSGLAGLETQYF. CDR3 DNA (partial): TGTGCCAGCAGCTCGGGACTAGCGGGATTAGAGACC.

The CDR3 bases that were read are TGTGCCAGCAGTGACAGGGGCGGAAGCTCCTACAATGAG. The encoded protein is CASSDRGGSSYNE. The whole CDR3 sequence is CASSDRGGSSYNEQFF. V gene TRBV6-4 combines with J gene TRBJ2-1; D perhaps matches TRBD1 (5 bases). Sequencing ends 3 residues short of the CDR3 end; the germline J gene provides the rest. Germline V lookup: CDR1 MRHNA, CDR2 SNTAGT. Trimming cost V 2 bases and J 0 bases, with 11 bases left between them. CDR3 length: 16 residues.

On this clone: The read comes to an end 3 residues before the CDR3 does, leaving the germline J gene to fill in the end. The chain recombines TRBV20-1 with TRBJ2-2, with unresolved D. Germline-derived CDR1 and CDR2 are DFQATT and SNEGSKA (reference sequence). The CDR3 is made up of 14 amino acids. With 0 bases removed from V and 2 bases from J, the gap between germline ends came to 7 bases. The CDR3 loop reads CSARDLHNTGELFF. The sequenced part of the CDR3 DNA is TGCAGTGCTAGAGATTTACACAACACCGGGGAG.

In the case of this clone: The read halts 3 residues ahead of the CDR3 end, with the missing end drawn from the germline J gene. This chain joins TRBV2 and TRBJ2-2; 7 bases are a match to TRBD1. V was pared by 9 bases and J by 2 bases, with 9 bases of the junction left unmatched. The germline CDR1 and CDR2 sequences are SNHLY and FYNNEI. CDR3 length: 15 residues. This CDR3 is CASHGQARNTGELFF. CDR3 bases read: TGTGCCAGTCACGGACAGGCCAGAAACACCGGGGAG.

The DNA read from the CDR3 is TGTGCCAGTAGTCCCTCCTCGGAG. Its protein is CASSPSSE. The whole CDR3 protein is CASSPSSELFF. V is TRBV19 and J is TRBJ2-2, with D hard to call. The missing CDR3 end, 3 residues past where the read stops, is filled in from the germline J gene. CDR3 length: 11 amino acids. Per the germline V gene, CDR1 is LNHDA and CDR2 is SQIVND (reference sequence). V lost 5 bases, J lost 10 bases, and 8 bases lay in between. The complete variable domain, with remaining parts taken from reference TRBV19 and TRBJ2-2, reads DGGITQSPKYLFRKEGQNVTLSCEQNLNHDAMYWYRQDPGQGLRLIYYSQIVNDFQKGDIAEGYSVSREKKESFPLTVTSAQKNPTAFYLCASSPSSELFFGEGSRLTVL.

Concerning this clone: The CDR3 end lies 3 residues beyond the end of the read and is filled in from the germline J gene. The chain carries TRBV2 and TRBJ1-1; D not certain. The germline V gene encodes CDR1 SNHLY and CDR2 FYNNEI. This CDR3 has 11 amino acids. V was shortened by 9 bases and J by 4 bases, with 9 bases between the two germline ends. The CDR3 loop is CARGQSTEAFF. The part of the CDR3 DNA that was read is TGTGCCAGAGGCCAGAGCACTGAA.

On this clone itself: The sequenced fragment ends 3 residues before the CDR3 boundary, so the rest is inferred from the germline J gene. V usage is TRBV6-2 or TRBV6-3 and J usage is TRBJ1-4; D is unclear. The CDR3 loop spans 17 amino acids. The V end was cut by 7 bases, the J end by 8 bases, with 26 bases between. The germline gives CDR1 MNHEY, CDR2 SVGEGT. Incomplete CDR3 DNA: TGTGCCAGCAACATCCTGCGGACTGCACCCCTTGAGGAAAAA. This codes for CASNILRTAPLEEK. The whole CDR3 sequence is CASNILRTAPLEEKLFF.

For this clone: The DNA ends 3 residues before the CDR3 does, and the rest of the CDR3 is filled in from the germline J gene. The chain combines TRBV29-1 with TRBJ2-7, with 8 bases aligning to TRBD1. After removal of 7 bases from V and 5 bases from J, the junction contained 4 bases not matched to a gene. Germline CDR1 is SQVTM and CDR2 is ANQGSEA. This CDR3 region has 11 residues. The chain's CDR3 is CSATGVNEQYF. CDR3 DNA, as far as it was read: TGCAGCGCGACAGGGGTCAACGAG.